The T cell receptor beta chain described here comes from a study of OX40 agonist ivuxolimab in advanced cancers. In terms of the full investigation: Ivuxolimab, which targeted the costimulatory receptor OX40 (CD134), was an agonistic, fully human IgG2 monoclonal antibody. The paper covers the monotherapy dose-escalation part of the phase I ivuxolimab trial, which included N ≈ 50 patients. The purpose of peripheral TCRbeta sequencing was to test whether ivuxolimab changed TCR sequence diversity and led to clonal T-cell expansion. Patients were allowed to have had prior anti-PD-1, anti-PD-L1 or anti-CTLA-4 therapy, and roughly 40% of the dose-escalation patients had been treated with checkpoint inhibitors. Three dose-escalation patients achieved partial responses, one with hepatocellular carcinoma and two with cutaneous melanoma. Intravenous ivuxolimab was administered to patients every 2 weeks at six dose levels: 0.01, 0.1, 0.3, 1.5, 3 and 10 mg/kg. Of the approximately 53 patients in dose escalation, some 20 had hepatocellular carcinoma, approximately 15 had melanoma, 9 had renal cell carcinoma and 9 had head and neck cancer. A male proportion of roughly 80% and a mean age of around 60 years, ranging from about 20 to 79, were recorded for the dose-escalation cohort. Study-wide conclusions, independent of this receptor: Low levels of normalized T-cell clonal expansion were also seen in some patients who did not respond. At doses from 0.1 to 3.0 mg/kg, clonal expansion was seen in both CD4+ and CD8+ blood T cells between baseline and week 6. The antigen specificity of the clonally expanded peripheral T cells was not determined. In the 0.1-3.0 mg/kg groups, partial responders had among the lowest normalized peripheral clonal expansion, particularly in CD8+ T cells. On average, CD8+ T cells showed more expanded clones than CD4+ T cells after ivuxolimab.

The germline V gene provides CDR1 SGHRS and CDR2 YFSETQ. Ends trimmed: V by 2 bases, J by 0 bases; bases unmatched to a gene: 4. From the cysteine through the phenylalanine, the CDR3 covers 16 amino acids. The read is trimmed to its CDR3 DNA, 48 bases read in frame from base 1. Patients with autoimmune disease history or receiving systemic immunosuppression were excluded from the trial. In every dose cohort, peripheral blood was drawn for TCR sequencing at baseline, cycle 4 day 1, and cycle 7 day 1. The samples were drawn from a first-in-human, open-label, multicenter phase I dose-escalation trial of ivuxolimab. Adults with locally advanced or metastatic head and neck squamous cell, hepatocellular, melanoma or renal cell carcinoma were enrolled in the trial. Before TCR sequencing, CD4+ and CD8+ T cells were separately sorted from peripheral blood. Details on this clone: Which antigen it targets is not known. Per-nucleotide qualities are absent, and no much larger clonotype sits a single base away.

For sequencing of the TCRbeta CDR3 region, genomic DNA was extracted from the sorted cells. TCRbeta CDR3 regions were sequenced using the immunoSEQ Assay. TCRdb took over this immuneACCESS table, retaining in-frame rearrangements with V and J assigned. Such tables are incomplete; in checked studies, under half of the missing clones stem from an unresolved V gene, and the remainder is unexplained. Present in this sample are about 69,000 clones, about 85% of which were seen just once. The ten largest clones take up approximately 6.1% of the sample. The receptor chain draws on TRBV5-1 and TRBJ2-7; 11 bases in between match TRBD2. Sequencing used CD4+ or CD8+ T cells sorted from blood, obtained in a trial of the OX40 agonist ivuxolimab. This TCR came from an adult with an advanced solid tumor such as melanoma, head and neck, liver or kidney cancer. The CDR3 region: CASSLTSGGISYEQYF. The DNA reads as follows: TGCGCCAGCAGCTTAACTAGCGGGGGTATCTCCTACGAGCAGTACTTC.